A single sample gave rise to the 21 T cell receptor beta chains below, sequenced in a study of OX40 agonist ivuxolimab in advanced cancers. Only in-frame clones appear in the TCRdb table, and some are missing; sequencing was by immunoSEQ multiplex PCR. Of 81,000 or so clones listed, around 89% are singletons. Here the sequenced sample was CD4+ or CD8+ T cells sorted from blood, taken in a trial of the OX40 agonist ivuxolimab. All receptors derive from an adult with an advanced solid tumor such as melanoma, head and neck, liver or kidney cancer.

This rearrangement joins TRBV7-8 to TRBJ1-1; D is perhaps TRBD1 (6 bases). This CDR3 region has 16 residues. The V end was cut by 1 base, the J end by 0 bases, with 12 bases between. Germline V lookup: CDR1 SGHVS, CDR2 FQNEAQ. This CDR3 is CASSLGAGDMNTEAFF. The CDR3 DNA sequence: TGTGCCAGCAGCTTAGGAGCAGGGGACATGAACACTGAAGCTTTCTTT. Using reference TRBV7-8 and TRBJ1-1 for the parts outside the CDR3, the full variable domain is GAGVSQSPRYKVAKRGQDVALRCDPISGHVSLFWYQQALGQGPEFLTYFQNEAQLDKSGLPSDRFFAERPEGSVSTLKIQRTQQEDSAVYLCASSLGAGDMNTEAFFGQGTRLTVV.

The V gene is TRBV27, the J gene TRBJ2-5; 7 nucleotides agree with TRBD1. Germline lookup yields CDR1 MNHEY and CDR2 SMNVEV (reference sequence). This CDR3 region has 15 residues. With 4 bases clipped from V and 5 bases from J, the junction kept 10 bases outside the gene matches. In DNA, the CDR3 is TGTGCCAGCAGTTCCCCCAAAGGGGGCGCGGAGACCCAGTACTTC. It translates to CASSSPKGGAETQYF.

In nucleotides, the CDR3 is TGTGCCAGCAGTTACCCCGGGCACACAGATACGCAGTATTTT. Translated: CASSYPGHTDTQYF. J is TRBJ2-3 and V is TRBV6-5; D uncertain. V was shortened by 2 bases and J by 2 bases, with 8 bases between the two germline ends. Per germline, CDR1 MNHEY and CDR2 SVGAGI. This CDR3 has 14 amino acids.

For the CDR3, the DNA is TGTGCCAGCAGCCCAAGAGGGACCTCAATCCTCTATGGCTACACCTTC. It is translated as CASSPRGTSILYGYTF. The chain has TRBV14 and TRBJ1-2; maybe TRBD1 (5 bases). Germline values: CDR1 SGHDN, CDR2 FVKESK. The CDR3 extends over 16 amino acids. Trimming removed 4 bases from V and 4 bases from J, with 19 bases in between.

This chain connects TRBV19 to TRBJ1-5; no definite D call. Per the germline V gene, CDR1 is LNHDA and CDR2 is SQIVND (reference sequence). Trimming took off 3 bases at V and 0 bases at J, with 9 bases between the two ends. There are 15 residues in the CDR3. CDR3 in amino acids: CASSIRLNSNQPQHF. DNA for the CDR3: TGTGCCAGTAGTATTCGGCTCAATAGCAATCAGCCCCAGCATTTT.

A word on this clone: A junction boundary mismatches the germline segment, possibly from a read error. The chain recombines TRBV19 with TRBJ1-4, with D unresolved. The CDR3 sequence is 15 residues long. The germline V gene encodes CDR1 LNHDA and CDR2 SQIVND (reference sequence). CDR3 residues: CASRIGWRTNEKLFF. The CDR3, as DNA: TGTGCCAGTAGGATAGGGTGGAGAACTAATGAAAAACTGTTTTTT. The variable domain in full, completed from reference TRBV19 and TRBJ1-4, reads DGGITQSPKYLFRKEGQNVTLSCEQNLNHDAMYWYRQDPGQGLRLIYYSQIVNDFQKGDIAEGYSVSREKKESFPLTVTSAQKNPTAFYLCASRIGWRTNEKLFFGSGTQLSVL.

V usage is TRBV7-2 and J usage is TRBJ1-5, with no clear D. CDR1 and CDR2 (germline): SGHTA, FQGNSA. The CDR3 is made up of 15 amino acids. Trimming took off 1 base at V and 5 bases at J, with 12 bases between the two ends. The CDR3 coding sequence is TGTGCCAGCAGCTTAGTCTACAAGGCGGATCAGCCCCAGCATTTT. Translated: CASSLVYKADQPQHF.

The sample holds one count of this clone. This chain uses TRBV6-6 with TRBJ1-4, with unresolved D. Trimming shortened V by 3 bases and J by 0 bases, and 8 bases separated the two germline ends. Germline CDR1 is MNHNY and CDR2 is SVGAGI (reference sequence). The CDR3 loop spans 15 amino acids. This CDR3 is CASSYTPATNEKLFF. CDR3 nucleotides: TGTGCCAGCAGTTATACTCCAGCAACTAATGAAAAACTGTTTTTT.

The chain joins TRBV18 to TRBJ1-1; D is unclear. The CDR3 sequence is 13 residues long. From germline, CDR1 is KGHSH and CDR2 LQKENI. Trimming pared 1 base from V and 14 bases from J, leaving 17 bases between. This chain's CDR3 is CASSPQGPDPSFF. Here the CDR3 DNA reads TGTGCCAGCTCACCACAAGGGCCGGATCCGAGCTTCTTT.

The V call is TRBV14, the J call TRBJ1-1; D is ambiguous. The CDR3 extends over 13 amino acids. V gave up 3 bases and J gave up 0 bases, with 5 bases separating them. Per germline, CDR1 SGHDN and CDR2 FVKESK. The CDR3 DNA is TGTGCCAGCAGCCAGCTTATGAACACTGAAGCTTTCTTT. Its translation is CASSQLMNTEAFF.

This clone occurred a few times. In DNA form, the CDR3 reads TGTGCCAGTAGTATCCAGGGTATACATAACTATGGCTACACCTTC. As protein: CASSIQGIHNYGYTF. The chain employs TRBV19 and TRBJ1-2; tentative D call: TRBD1 (5 bases). Looked up from germline, CDR1 is LNHDA and CDR2 is SQIVND (reference sequence). This CDR3 is built from 15 residues. Trimming took off 3 bases at V and 1 base at J, with 12 bases between the two ends.

This clone was observed a handful of times. The rearrangement uses TRBV14 and TRBJ2-3, with D perhaps matching TRBD2 (6 bases). Looked up from germline, CDR1 is SGHDN and CDR2 is FVKESK. This CDR3 comprises 13 residues. Trimming took 7 bases from V and 6 from J, leaving 14 bases between them. This CDR3 is CASNTPEGDTQYF. The CDR3 bases are TGTGCCAGCAACACTCCGGAGGGGGATACGCAGTATTTT.

The rearrangement joins TRBV7-7 to TRBJ2-5; 7 bases are a match to TRBD1. The CDR3 is made up of 13 amino acids. The germline CDR1 and CDR2 sequences are SSHAT and FNYEAQ (reference sequence). V lost 6 bases and J lost 1; bases outside the gene matches: 2. CDR3 loop: CASSWDSQETQYF. CDR3 nucleotides: TGTGCCAGCAGTTGGGACAGCCAAGAGACCCAGTACTTC. Looking up the rest from reference TRBV7-7 and TRBJ2-5 gives the full variable domain: GAGVSQSPRYKVTKRGQDVTLRCDPISSHATLYWYQQALGQGPEFLTYFNYEAQPDKSGLPSDRFSAERPEGSISTLTIQRTEQRDSAMYRCASSWDSQETQYFGPGTRLLVL.

V is TRBV7-2 and J is TRBJ2-1; D unclear. This CDR3 spans 14 amino acids. CDR1 and CDR2 from the germline V gene are SGHTA and FQGNSA. V lost 1 base and J lost 1, with 5 bases in between. CDR3 in amino acids: CASSLGISYNEQFF. The CDR3 bases are TGTGCCAGCAGCTTAGGTATATCCTACAATGAGCAGTTCTTC.

This clone was observed once. The junction departs from germline at one end; a sequencing error may be responsible. The rearrangement links TRBV15 to TRBJ1-1, with D perhaps matching TRBD1 (5 bases). The CDR3 loop spans 16 amino acids. Germline V gene sequence: CDR1 LNHNV, CDR2 YYDKDF (reference sequence). CDR3 loop: CAASRVGSGTPNEAFF. In DNA form, the CDR3 reads TGTGCCGCCAGCAGAGTGGGCTCCGGGACGCCTAATGAAGCTTTCTTT.

The rearrangement uses TRBV6-6 and TRBJ1-1; possible D gene TRBD1, 5 bases. The V end lost 6 bases, the J end lost 1 base, and 12 bases lay between the germline ends. From germline, CDR1 is MNHNY and CDR2 SVGAGI (reference sequence). The CDR3 is 14 residues long. The CDR3 DNA reads as TGTGCCAGCAGATCGGGACTGGCGAACACTGAAGCTTTCTTT. Translated: CASRSGLANTEAFF.

This chain links TRBV19 with TRBJ2-5; 7 nucleotides agree with TRBD1. Germline-derived CDR1 and CDR2 are LNHDA and SQIVND (reference sequence). The length of the CDR3 is 15 residues. The V segment lost 3 bases and the J segment 4 bases; nucleotides outside the gene matches: 8. The CDR3 protein is CASSINGRTGETQYF. CDR3 nucleotide sequence: TGTGCCAGTAGTATTAACGGAAGGACAGGAGAGACCCAGTACTTC.

V is TRBV6-5 and J is TRBJ1-2, with D unresolved. Germline V lookup: CDR1 MNHEY, CDR2 SVGAGI. The CDR3 has 15 residues. V was pared by 3 bases and J by 2 bases, with 13 bases between. For the CDR3, the DNA is TGTGCCAGCAGTTATAGAAGGACGACGAACTATGGCTACACCTTC. Translated: CASSYRRTTNYGYTF.

V gene TRBV6-1 combines with J gene TRBJ2-7; a weak D match, TRBD1 (6 bases). V lost 7 bases to trimming and J lost 6 bases, with 16 bases between them. This CDR3 has 13 amino acids. From germline, CDR1 is MNHNS and CDR2 SASEGT. The CDR3 is CASKRAGAGEQYF. The CDR3 DNA reads TGTGCCAGCAAGCGAGCAGGGGCCGGCGAGCAGTACTTC.

The chain links TRBV4-1 to TRBJ1-2; D perhaps matches TRBD1 (5 bases). CDR1 is MGHRA and CDR2 is YSYEKL in the germline V gene. The CDR3 totals 16 residues. Trimming took 1 base from V and 4 from J, leaving 16 bases between them. For the CDR3, the DNA is TGCGCCAGCAGCCAAGCCCCCGGGGCCGGGATCTATGGCTACACCTTC. It encodes CASSQAPGAGIYGYTF.

The chain has TRBV27 and TRBJ1-6, with D unclear. The V gene's germline CDR1 is MNHEY and CDR2 SMNVEV (reference sequence). The CDR3 is made up of 16 amino acids. V lost 5 bases to trimming and J lost 6 bases, with 17 bases between them. The CDR3 protein is CASSPNPWGPNSPLHF. The CDR3 region has the DNA TGTGCCAGCAGTCCCAACCCTTGGGGTCCTAATTCACCCCTCCACTTT.